The rows below give T cell receptor beta chains drawn from one sample of a study of blood T cell repertoires in COVID-19. Here immunoSEQ multiplex PCR was the method, and the copy in TCRdb shows in-frame clones only, minus some. The sample lists some 240,000 clones, about four fifths seen once, with 7.5% in the top ten. Sequencing input: peripheral blood. Receptors originate from a woman over 75 with COVID-19, enrolled during active disease. Both conserved end residues are part of each CDR3. D genes are given only for firm matches.

j_gene | v_gene | d_gene | CDR3nt | CDR3aa
TRBJ1-4 | TRBV7-9 | TRBD1 | TGTGCCAGCAGCCCGACCGGGACAGGGGGCGGTTTGGAAAAACTGTTTTTT | CASSPTGTGGGLEKLFF
TRBJ1-5 | TRBV5-6 | - | TGTGCCAGCAGCCGCCTCCGGGTTTACAATCAGCCCCAGCATTTT | CASSRLRVYNQPQHF
TRBJ1-2 | TRBV7-2 | TRBD1 | TGTGCCAGCGGGACAGGGGGCGCTAGGGCTGGCTACACCTTC | CASGTGGARAGYTF
TRBJ2-7 | TRBV27 | TRBD1 | TGTGCCAGCAGTTTTGGGACAGGGCCCTACGAGCAGTACTTC | CASSFGTGPYEQYF
TRBJ2-7 | TRBV5-4 | TRBD2 | TGTGCCAGCAGCCTAATAGGCGGCGGGAGTTCAGTGCAGTACTTC | CASSLIGGGSSVQYF
TRBJ1-1 | TRBV5-1 | - | TGCGCCAGCAGCTCAGACAAGGGGGTGACTGAAGCTTTCTTT | CASSSDKGVTEAFF
TRBJ1-4 | TRBV5-1 | - | TGCGCCAGCAGCTTGGGCGGGGGGAACGAAAAACTGTTTTTT | CASSLGGGNEKLFF
TRBJ2-1 | TRBV11-2 | - | TGTGCCAGCAGCCTAAGAGATGCCTACAATGAGCAGTTCTTC | CASSLRDAYNEQFF
TRBJ1-3 | TRBV30 | - | TGTGCCTGGAGTTCCCATGGGGGGACCTCTGGAAACACCATATATTTT | CAWSSHGGTSGNTIYF
TRBJ2-1 | TRBV6-1 | TRBD2 | TGTGCCAGCAGTGCGTTTCCTAGCGGGGGGGCCGATGAGCAGTTCTTC | CASSAFPSGGADEQFF